What follows are 20 T cell receptor beta chains derived from one specimen sequenced in a study of T cells in Graves' hyperthyroidism and ophthalmopathy (dated by TCRdb to 2018 to 2020). Library generation was performed with multiplex PCR. The listed sequencing device is Illumina HiSeq 2000. The TCR beta CDR3 regions were amplified from RNA transcripts. The first round of RT-PCR for the TCR CDR3 was performed with the HTBI primer set and the Qiagen OneStep RT-PCR kit. TCRdb reanalyzed the raw reads on its own, using fastp at Q25 for trimming and MiXCR for clone calling, and kept in-frame beta chains. Under each unique CDR3 protein, matching rows form one entry showing the most common genes and DNA. This sample lists about 500,000 distinct CDR3 sequences; roughly 17% were detected once. 17% of the sample is held by the ten biggest clonotypes. Sequenced input: blood. These receptors were taken from a woman between 18 and 29 years old with Graves' ophthalmopathy.

This clonotype was found many times. The chain carries TRBV7-2 and TRBJ2-1; D is undetermined. The V end was cut by 2 bases, the J end by 10 bases, with 6 bases between. The germline gives CDR1 SGHTA, CDR2 FQGNSA. The CDR3 contains 11 residues. The CDR3 DNA sequence: TGTGCCAGCAGCTTACTGGGGGAGCAGTTCTTC. The encoded protein is CASSLLGEQFF.

This clonotype was found many times. The V gene is TRBV6-1, the J gene TRBJ1-2; TRBD1 matches at 8 bases. Germline values: CDR1 MNHNS, CDR2 SASEGT. V shed 7 bases, J shed 4 bases, and the junction held 11 bases outside the gene matches. The CDR3 contains 15 residues. This CDR3 reads CASTTDTGGGYGYTF. In DNA form, the CDR3 reads TGTGCCAGCACCACGGATACAGGGGGAGGCTATGGCTACACCTTC.

This clonotype has a count of ten or more. The chain employs TRBV12-3 or TRBV12-4 and TRBJ1-4, with a possible D match to TRBD1 (5 bases). The CDR3 runs to 15 residues. The V gene lost 2 bases and the J gene lost 3 bases, with 10 bases spanning the gap. The CDR3 sequence is CASSLSSGSNEKLFF. The CDR3 nucleotides are TGTGCCAGCAGTTTAAGTTCAGGGTCTAATGAAAAACTGTTTTTT.

In this sample, this clonotype turned up a few times. The J gene is TRBJ1-2, the V gene TRBV12-3 or TRBV12-4; TRBD1 is a possible D gene (5 bases). This CDR3 contains 13 residues. The V and J ends lost 6 bases and 4 bases respectively, with 12 bases between them. The CDR3 DNA reads TGTGCCAGCAGGGCCGGGACCTTCTATGGCTACACCTTC. Amino acids: CASRAGTFYGYTF.

Points on this clonotype: This could be a read error, since a much larger clone is one nucleotide away. The rearrangement links TRBV11-1 to TRBJ2-1; the D is unclear. Germline CDR1 SGHAT, CDR2 FQDESV (reference sequence). CDR3 length equals 14 residues. The CDR3 loop is CDSSLAPMYNEQFF. The CDR3 region has the DNA TGTGACAGCAGCTTAGCCCCAATGTACAATGAGCAGTTCTTC.

J is TRBJ2-3 and V is TRBV29-1, with 12 bases that match TRBD2. The CDR3 sequence is 15 residues long. Germline values: CDR1 SQVTM, CDR2 ANQGSEA. J was trimmed by 11 bases and V by 6 bases; bases with no gene match: 15. The CDR3 DNA is TGCAGCGTCACATTGACTAGCGGGGGTACTTTGGGGCAGTATTTT. The encoded protein is CSVTLTSGGTLGQYF.

Only one count was recorded for this clonotype. Possible read error: a much larger clone is one base away. The V call is TRBV28, the J call TRBJ2-3; tentatively, D is TRBD2 (5 bases). Germline V CDR1 and CDR2: MDHEN, SYDVKM. The CDR3 spans 14 residues. The CDR3 spells CVSSLSGTLGTQYF. The CDR3, as DNA: TGTGTCAGCAGTTTAAGCGGAACCTTAGGTACGCAGTATTTT. Drawing the rest from reference TRBV28 and TRBJ2-3, the complete variable domain is DVKVTQSSRYLVKRTGEKVFLECVQDMDHENMFWYRQDPGLGLRLIYFSYDVKMKEKGDIPEGYSVSREKKERFSLILESASTNQTSMYLCVSSLSGTLGTQYFGPGTRLTVL.

This chain joins TRBV29-1 and TRBJ1-2, with TRBD1 as a possible D gene (6 bases). This CDR3 comprises 13 residues. Deletions cut 5 bases from V and 2 bases from J, with 12 bases between. CDR1 is SQVTM, CDR2 ANQGSEA, per germline. The CDR3: CSVRAGGNYGYTF. The CDR3 DNA is TGCAGCGTTCGGGCGGGGGGCAACTATGGCTACACCTTC.

The rearrangement joins TRBV20-1 to TRBJ1-2; 7 nucleotides agree with TRBD1. The CDR3 covers 13 residues. Per germline, CDR1 DFQATT and CDR2 SNEGSKA (reference sequence). The V segment lost 5 bases and the J segment 3 bases; nucleotides outside the gene matches: 6. The CDR3 is CSALRGGDYGYTF. DNA for the CDR3: TGCAGTGCTCTCCGAGGGGGCGACTATGGCTACACCTTC.

This clonotype was observed at least ten times. This chain joins TRBV6-1 and TRBJ2-2, with a possible D match to TRBD2 (6 bases). CDR1 is MNHNS, CDR2 SASEGT, per germline. V was clipped by 5 bases and J by 7 bases, with 17 bases between them. The CDR3 is 15 amino acids. CDR3 in amino acids: CASSYSVQGGGELFF. CDR3 DNA sequence: TGTGCCAGCAGTTACTCTGTCCAGGGAGGCGGGGAGCTGTTTTTT.

This clonotype was detected many times. The J gene is TRBJ2-5, the V gene TRBV27, with D possibly being TRBD1 (6 bases). Germline lookup yields CDR1 MNHEY and CDR2 SMNVEV (reference sequence). The CDR3 is 13 residues long. V dropped 6 bases and J dropped 1 base, with 9 bases sitting between them. The CDR3 here is CASSDRIQETQYF. In nucleotides, the CDR3 is TGTGCCAGCAGCGACAGGATCCAAGAGACCCAGTACTTC.

This chain uses TRBV6-1 with TRBJ2-3; D ambiguous. Germline V gene lookup returns CDR1 MNHNS and CDR2 SASEGT. The CDR3 spans 14 residues. V was shortened by 7 bases and J by 1 base, with 12 bases between the two germline ends. The CDR3 sequence: CASKASYRTDTQYF. The CDR3 region has the DNA TGTGCCAGCAAGGCGTCCTATCGCACAGATACGCAGTATTTT.

The DNA of the CDR3 is TGTGCCAGCAGCGCACGAACAGGGTCAGGGGCCAACGTCCTGACTTTC. Translation: CASSARTGSGANVLTF. The V and J genes are TRBV11-2 and TRBJ2-6; tentatively, D is TRBD1 (6 bases). The CDR3 length is 16 residues. Trimming removed 5 bases from V and 4 bases from J, with 15 bases in between. Germline V lookup: CDR1 SGHAT, CDR2 FQNNGV.

The V call is TRBV29-1, the J call TRBJ2-1; D uncertain. Trimming took 3 bases from V and 7 from J, leaving 16 bases between them. The CDR3 extends over 14 amino acids. CDR1 is SQVTM and CDR2 is ANQGSEA in the germline V gene. The CDR3 region is CSVERFDRSNEQFF. The CDR3 nucleotides are TGCAGCGTTGAGAGGTTCGACCGTTCGAATGAGCAGTTCTTC.

This clonotype was seen repeatedly, ten times or more. This chain uses TRBV28 with TRBJ2-7; unclear D gene. The V end was cut by 2 bases, the J end by 1 base, with 6 bases between. The CDR3 runs 13 residues. Germline V gene data show CDR1 as MDHEN and CDR2 as SYDVKM. The DNA of the CDR3 is TGTGCCAGCAGTTTACTCAGGTCCTACGAGCAGTACTTC. Protein: CASSLLRSYEQYF.

The CDR3 DNA reads as TGTGCCACCAGTGACTGGACAGGAGGAGGTGGCTACACCTTC. Amino acid sequence: CATSDWTGGGGYTF. This chain joins TRBV24-1 and TRBJ1-2; 7 bases fit TRBD1. The germline V gene encodes CDR1 KGHDR and CDR2 SFDVKD. J lost 7 bases, V lost 4 bases, and 8 bases had no gene match. The CDR3 is 14 residues long.

This clonotype has a count of ten or more. The chain uses TRBV11-2 and TRBJ2-7; 9 nucleotides align to TRBD2. J was trimmed by 4 bases and V by 5 bases; bases with no gene match: 9. Per germline, CDR1 SGHAT and CDR2 FQNNGV. This CDR3 has 15 residues. CDR3 in DNA: TGTGCCAGCAGCCCTGCTAGCGGGACCTTTTACGAGCAGTACTTC. Translation gives CASSPASGTFYEQYF.

The chain joins TRBV7-9 to TRBJ1-2, with D uncertain. With 3 bases removed from V and 7 bases from J, the gap between germline ends came to 9 bases. CDR3 length: 12 amino acids. From germline, CDR1 is SEHNR and CDR2 FQNEAQ (reference sequence). CDR3 DNA sequence: TGTGCCAGCAGCTTTGAATCTGGTGGCTACACCTTC. Its translation: CASSFESGGYTF.

At least ten counts were recorded for this clonotype. V is TRBV30 and J is TRBJ2-4, with a weak D call TRBD2 (5 bases). Germline CDR1 GTSNPN, CDR2 SVGIG (reference sequence). This CDR3 comprises 11 residues. The DNA of the CDR3 is TGTGGACTAACGAAAGAAAACATTCAGTACTTC. It specifies CGLTKENIQYF. The full variable domain, rest sourced from reference TRBV30 and TRBJ2-4, is SQTIHQWPATLVQPVGSPLSLECTVEGTSNPNLYWYRQAAGRGLQLLFYSVGIGQISSEVPQNLSASRPQDRQFILSSKKLLLSDSGFYLCGLTKENIQYFGAGTRLSVL.

This clonotype appeared a few times. V gene TRBV3-1 combines with J gene TRBJ1-2; 9 bases agree with TRBD1. CDR1 is LGHDT and CDR2 is YNNKEL in the germline V gene (reference sequence). The CDR3 runs to 16 residues. The V gene end was trimmed by 4 bases and the J gene end by 3 bases; junction bases not matched to a gene: 9. CDR3 region: CASSPTITGGDYGYTF. The CDR3 coding sequence is TGTGCCAGCAGCCCTACAATTACAGGGGGCGACTATGGCTACACCTTC. Using reference TRBV3-1 and TRBJ1-2 for the parts outside the CDR3, the full variable domain is DTAVSQTPKYLVTQMGNDKSIKCEQNLGHDTMYWYKQDSKKFLKIMFSYNNKELIINETVPNRFSPKSPDKAHLNLHINSLELGDSAVYFCASSPTITGGDYGYTFGSGTRLTVV.